Listed below are T cell receptor beta chains from one sample, sequenced in a study of identical twins. In TCRdb, the 5' RACE reads were re-called with MiXCR into one record per CDR3 protein. There are about 690,000 distinct CDR3 sequences in the sample; 5.5% to 6.5% occur only once, and approximately 2% lies in the top ten. What was sequenced was naive T cells sorted from blood. Receptor source: a man aged 18 to 29 in good health. Both conserved end residues are part of each CDR3. D genes are given only for firm matches. Where a row states a size, it is once, few, many or the class of an expanded clone; other rows omit it.

D | J | size | V | CDR3 | DNA
. | TRBJ2-1 | . | TRBV7-9 | CASSPPHGGEQFF | TGTGCCAGCAGCCCTCCCCACGGTGGTGAGCAGTTCTTC
. | TRBJ1-6 | . | TRBV7-9 | CASSATQSPLHF | TGTGCCAGCAGCGCGACCCAGTCACCCCTCCACTTT
. | TRBJ2-3 | many | TRBV29-1 | CSVSRPEDTQYF | TGCAGCGTTTCCAGACCAGAAGATACGCAGTATTTT
. | TRBJ2-5 | many | TRBV27 | CASSPGGSGTSETQYF | TGTGCCAGCAGTCCAGGGGGTAGCGGGACTTCAGAGACCCAGTACTTC
. | TRBJ2-1 | many | TRBV12-3/TRBV12-4 | CASSLLRNEQFF | TGTGCCAGCAGTCTACTGCGCAATGAGCAGTTCTTC
TRBD2 | TRBJ2-3 | few | TRBV20-1 | CSASLAGGSTDTQYF | TGCAGTGCTTCACTAGCGGGAGGATCCACAGATACGCAGTATTTT
. | TRBJ1-4 | few | TRBV10-3 | CASRQATNEKLFF | TGTGCCTCCCGACAGGCAACTAATGAAAAACTGTTTTTT
. | TRBJ2-7 | many | TRBV7-6 | CASSPTQGTEQYF | TGTGCCAGCAGCCCAACACAGGGTACCGAGCAGTACTTC
. | TRBJ1-2 | few | TRBV14 | CASSESTAGYGYTF | TGTGCCAGCAGCGAATCGACAGCCGGCTATGGCTACACCTTC
TRBD2 | TRBJ2-1 | many | TRBV10-2 | CASSAGTSVTGSYNEQFF | TGCGCCAGCAGTGCGGGCACTAGCGTCACGGGCTCCTACAATGAGCAGTTCTTC
TRBD1 | TRBJ2-7 | . | TRBV28 | CASRTRDSYSYEQYF | TGTGCCAGCAGGACCCGGGACAGCTACTCCTACGAGCAGTACTTC
TRBD2 | TRBJ2-3 | . | TRBV7-2 | CASSLVAPGSGRDTQYF | TGTGCCAGCAGCTTAGTGGCCCCGGGTAGCGGGAGAGATACGCAGTATTTT
TRBD2 | TRBJ2-7 | many | TRBV11-1 | CASRNQVASGRREGSYEQYF | TGTGCCAGCAGGAATCAGGTGGCTAGCGGGAGACGAGAGGGGAGCTACGAGCAGTACTTC
. | TRBJ1-3 | many | TRBV6-5 | CASTVGDTIYF | TGTGCCAGCACTGTCGGGGACACCATATATTTT
. | TRBJ1-6 | many | TRBV9 | CASSVGDNSPLHF | TGTGCCAGCAGCGTAGGTGATAATTCACCCCTCCACTTT
. | TRBJ2-6 | few | TRBV20-1 | CSARLTNVLTF | TGCAGTGCTAGACTAACCAACGTCCTGACTTTC
TRBD2 | TRBJ2-7 | . | TRBV29-1 | CSVVVASGPYEQYF | TGCAGCGTTGTGGTGGCTAGCGGGCCCTACGAGCAGTACTTC
. | TRBJ2-1 | many | TRBV21-1 | CASSPPLAELMEFF | TGTGCCAGCAGCCCCCCACTAGCGGAGCTAATGGAGTTCTTC
TRBD2 | TRBJ2-7 | . | TRBV3-1 | CASSQPRTSGRVYEQYF | TGTGCCAGCAGCCAACCTCGGACTAGCGGGAGAGTCTACGAGCAGTACTTC
TRBD2 | TRBJ2-1 | . | TRBV7-2 | CASRGGLPYNEQFF | TGTGCCAGCAGGGGGGGACTACCCTACAATGAGCAGTTCTTC